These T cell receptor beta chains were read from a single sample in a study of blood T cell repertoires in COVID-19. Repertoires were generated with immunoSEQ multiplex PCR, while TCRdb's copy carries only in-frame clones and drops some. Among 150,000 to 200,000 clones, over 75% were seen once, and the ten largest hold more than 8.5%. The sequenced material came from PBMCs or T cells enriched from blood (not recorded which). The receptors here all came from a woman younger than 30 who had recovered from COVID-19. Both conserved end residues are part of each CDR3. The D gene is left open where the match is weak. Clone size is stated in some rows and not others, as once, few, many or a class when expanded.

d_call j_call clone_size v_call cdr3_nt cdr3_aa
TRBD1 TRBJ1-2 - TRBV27 TGTGCCAGCACCTCGGACAGGGGAGCTGGCTACACCTTC CASTSDRGAGYTF
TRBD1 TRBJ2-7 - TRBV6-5 TGTGCCAGCAGCCGGGACAGGGGCTACGAGCAGTACTTC CASSRDRGYEQYF
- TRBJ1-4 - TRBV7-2 TGTGCCAGCAGCCTCCAATTAGGGGCAACTAATGAAAAACTGTTTTTT CASSLQLGATNEKLFF
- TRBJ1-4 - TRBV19 TGTGCCAGCGGGGAAGGACAGTGGAATGAAAAACTGTTTTTT CASGEGQWNEKLFF
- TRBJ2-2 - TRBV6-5 TGTGCCAGCAGTTACTACAGCGGGGAGCTGTTTTTT CASSYYSGELFF
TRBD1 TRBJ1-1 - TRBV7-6 TGTGCCAGCAGCCGAGGGGGCAGTACTGAAGCTTTCTTT CASSRGGSTEAFF
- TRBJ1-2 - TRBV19 TGTGCCAGTAGACATCCGGGACAATCTTTATATGGCTACACCTTC CASRHPGQSLYGYTF
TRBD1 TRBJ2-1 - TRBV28 TGTGCCAGCAGTGGACAGGGGAGGGTTTCAGGCGATGAGCAGTTCTTC CASSGQGRVSGDEQFF
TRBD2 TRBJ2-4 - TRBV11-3 TGTGCCAGCAGCTTAAAGCGGGGGGCAGGAAACATTCAGTACTTC CASSLKRGAGNIQYF
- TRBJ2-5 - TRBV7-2 TGTGCCAGCAGCTTAGAGGGCAGGGTTAGCGAGACCCAGTACTTC CASSLEGRVSETQYF
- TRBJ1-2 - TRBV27 TGTGCCAGCAGTTTCTCCGGACAGACAGCTAACTATGGCTACACCTTC CASSFSGQTANYGYTF
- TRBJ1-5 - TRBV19 TGTGCCAGTAGTATCCCCGCAGGGGGCAATCAGCCCCAGCATTTT CASSIPAGGNQPQHF
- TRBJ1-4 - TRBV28 TGTGCCAGCAGGGGGGTTATGGGGGGTGAAAAACTGTTTTTT CASRGVMGGEKLFF
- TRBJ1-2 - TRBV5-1 TGCGCCAGCAGCTCGGACAGAGGTGGCTACACCTTC CASSSDRGGYTF
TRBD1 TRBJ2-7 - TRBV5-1 TGCGCCAGCAGAGTGTCCGGGACAGGGGGGTACGAGCAGTACTTC CASRVSGTGGYEQYF
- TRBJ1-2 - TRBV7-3 TGTGCCAGCAGCCCCGAGTTCGGGGTTGATGGCTACACCTTC CASSPEFGVDGYTF
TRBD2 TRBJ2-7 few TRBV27 TGTGCCAGCAGTTTGAGGGAGGGCCCTTACGAGCAGTACTTC CASSLREGPYEQYF
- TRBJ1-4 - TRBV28 TGTGCCAGCACCATTGACATTTTGGGCGAAAAACTGTTTTTT CASTIDILGEKLFF
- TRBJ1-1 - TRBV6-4 TGTGCCAGCAGTGACACATTATGGACTGAAGCTTTCTTT CASSDTLWTEAFF
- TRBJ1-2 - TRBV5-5 TGTGCCAGCAGCTTGATCCAAGACACGGGCTACACCTTC CASSLIQDTGYTF
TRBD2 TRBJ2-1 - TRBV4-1 TGCGCCAGCAGCCAAGAATCCGGGGGGGCCAGGTCCTACAATGAGCAGTTCTTC CASSQESGGARSYNEQFF
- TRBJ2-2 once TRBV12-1 TGTGCCAGCAGCTTCGGGACTAGCGGGGCCACGAACACCGGGGAGCTGTTTTTT CASSFGTSGATNTGELFF
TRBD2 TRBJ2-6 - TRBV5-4 TGTGCCAGCAGCTTACGGGGGGTGGTTGGCTCTGGGGCCAACGTCCTGACTTTC CASSLRGVVGSGANVLTF
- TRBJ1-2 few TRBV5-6 TGTGCCAGCAGTACACGGACACCAATCAACTATGGCTACACCTTC CASSTRTPINYGYTF
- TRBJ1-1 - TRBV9 TGTGCCAGCAGCGCGAGCGGGGGGGTTGTCACTGAAGCTTTCTTT CASSASGGVVTEAFF
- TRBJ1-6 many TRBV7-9 TGTGCCAGCAGCCCGGAGCGGAATTCACCCCTCCACTTT CASSPERNSPLHF
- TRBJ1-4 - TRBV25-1 TGTGCCAGCAGTGAACAGGGGACCGAAAAACTGTTTTTT CASSEQGTEKLFF
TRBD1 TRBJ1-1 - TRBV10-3 TGTGCCACACGGACAGGCCTTGGCACTGAAGCTTTCTTT CATRTGLGTEAFF
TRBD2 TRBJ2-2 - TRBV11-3 TGTGCCAGCAGCGGAATTAGCGGGAGGGGGACCGGGGAGCTGTTTTTT CASSGISGRGTGELFF
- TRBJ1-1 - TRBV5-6 TGTGCCAGCAGCTTGTGGGTCGGAGGGATCTACACTGAAGCTTTCTTT CASSLWVGGIYTEAFF
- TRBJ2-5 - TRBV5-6 TGTGCCAGCAGCAAAGAGTTTCGGGGGTGGGTAGAGACCCAGTACTTC CASSKEFRGWVETQYF
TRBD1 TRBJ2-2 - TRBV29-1 TGCAGCGCCCGGGACAGAAACACCGGGGAGCTGTTTTTT CSARDRNTGELFF
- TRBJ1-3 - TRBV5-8 TGTGCCAGCAGCTTGGCCTGGGCCGTCTCTGGAAACACCATATATTTT CASSLAWAVSGNTIYF
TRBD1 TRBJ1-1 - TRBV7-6 TGTGCCAGCAGCTCGGGACAGGAAGCTTTCTTT CASSSGQEAFF